Listed below are T cell receptor beta chains from one sample, sequenced in a study of a mutant IDH1 vaccine in newly diagnosed glioma. No antigen has been identified for these receptors. Sequencing was performed with immunoSEQ multiplex PCR; in TCRdb, only in-frame clones are kept and a portion is missing. The sample contains about 64,000 clones, roughly 80% of which appear only once. This specimen consisted of PBMCs, obtained from a glioma patient whose treatment included an IDH1 peptide vaccine. The receptor set was obtained from a woman between 45 and 65 years old with glioma. Both conserved end residues are part of each CDR3. D genes are given only for firm matches. The size of a clone is reported for some rows only, either as once, few or many, or as a class for expanded clones.

>TRBJ1-6|-|-|TRBV19
CASRTLEVNNSPLHF
TGTGCCAGTAGAACCTTAGAGGTAAATAATTCACCCCTCCACTTT
>TRBJ2-1|TRBD2|-|TRBV11-2
CASSFHLTSGGPPGVF
TGTGCCAGCAGCTTCCACCTGACTAGCGGGGGGCCCCCTGGGGTCTTC
>TRBJ2-2|-|-|TRBV29-1
CSVPGFATGELFF
TGCAGCGTTCCAGGGTTCGCCACCGGGGAGCTGTTTTTT
>TRBJ2-3|TRBD2|once|TRBV7-2
CASSLRLRGGGDTQYF
TGTGCCAGCAGCCTCCGGCTGCGGGGGGGCGGGGATACGCAGTATTTT
>TRBJ1-5|-|-|TRBV7-2
CASTLGGSQPQHF
TGTGCCAGCACACTAGGGGGGTCTCAGCCCCAGCATTTT
>TRBJ2-3|-|-|TRBV5-1
CASSPGGGASTRTQYF
TGCGCCAGCAGCCCCGGCGGGGGCGCCTCCACGAGAACGCAGTATTTT
>TRBJ1-6|-|few|TRBV2
CASRSGGFSDSPLHF
TGTGCCAGCAGAAGTGGGGGCTTCTCCGATTCACCCCTCCACTTT
>TRBJ1-5|-|-|TRBV14
CASSHKSKGHPYSNQPQHF
TGTGCCAGCAGCCATAAATCCAAGGGACACCCTTATAGCAATCAGCCCCAGCATTTT
>TRBJ2-7|-|-|TRBV4-1
CASRDEQYF
TGCGCCAGCAGGGACGAGCAGTACTTC
>TRBJ1-4|-|-|TRBV9
CASSGQEGNEKLFF
TGTGCCAGCAGCGGACAGGAGGGTAATGAAAAACTGTTTTTT
>TRBJ2-3|TRBD2|few|TRBV6-6
CAGAGGKPWDTDTQYF
TGTGCCGGAGCGGGGGGCAAACCTTGGGACACAGATACGCAGTATTTT
>TRBJ1-4|TRBD1|-|TRBV6-1
CASSEDWGDSLNEKLFF
TGTGCCAGCAGTGAAGATTGGGGGGACAGCTTGAATGAAAAACTGTTTTTT
>TRBJ1-4|-|-|TRBV29-1
CSPHTGEKLFF
TGCAGCCCCCACACCGGAGAAAAACTGTTTTTT
>TRBJ2-3|-|-|TRBV7-9
CASSLEGQLTDTQYF
TGTGCCAGCAGCTTAGAAGGACAGCTCACAGATACGCAGTATTTT
>TRBJ1-2|TRBD1|-|TRBV6-5
CASSYSRDRGDYGYTF
TGTGCCAGCAGTTACTCGAGGGACAGGGGAGACTATGGCTACACCTTC
>TRBJ2-7|-|-|TRBV9
CASSAGGQARPSYEQYF
TGTGCCAGCAGCGCCGGGGGGCAGGCTCGGCCTTCCTACGAGCAGTACTTC
>TRBJ1-2|TRBD1|-|TRBV18
CASSPGQGTNYGYTF
TGTGCCAGCTCACCGGGACAGGGGACCAACTATGGCTACACCTTC
>TRBJ1-1|-|-|TRBV9
CASSVPVNTEAFF
TGTGCCAGCAGCGTCCCCGTAAACACTGAAGCTTTCTTT
>TRBJ1-5|-|-|TRBV27
CASSAGQLRSNQPQHF
TGTGCCAGCAGTGCAGGACAGCTCCGTAGCAATCAGCCCCAGCATTTT
>TRBJ2-3|-|-|TRBV19
CASSIGGTVGSTDTQYF
TGTGCCAGTAGTATAGGAGGTACAGTTGGGAGCACAGATACGCAGTATTTT
>TRBJ1-5|TRBD1|-|TRBV19
CASQRQGVGLREPQHF
TGTGCCTCTCAAAGACAGGGGGTTGGACTTCGGGAGCCCCAGCATTTT
>TRBJ1-2|-|-|TRBV9
CASSANTGSGGYGYTF
TGTGCCAGCAGCGCTAACACCGGGTCCGGGGGCTATGGCTACACCTTC
>TRBJ1-1|TRBD1|-|TRBV6-5
CASSYRDRGNTEAFF
TGTGCCAGCAGTTACCGGGACAGGGGGAACACTGAAGCTTTCTTT
>TRBJ1-1|-|-|TRBV18
CASRLSVDPIEAFF
TGTGCCAGCCGACTGTCGGTCGACCCCATAGAAGCTTTCTTT
>TRBJ2-7|TRBD2|few|TRBV6-5
CASGHFRGRDEQYF
TGTGCCAGCGGCCATTTCCGGGGGAGGGACGAGCAGTACTTC
>TRBJ2-5|-|-|TRBV30
CAWSDSKGWKTQYF
TGTGCCTGGAGCGACAGTAAGGGTTGGAAGACCCAGTACTTC
>TRBJ1-5|-|-|TRBV18
CASSPRGPEGNQPQHF
TGTGCCAGCTCACCACGGGGGCCGGAGGGCAATCAGCCCCAGCATTTT
>TRBJ2-3|-|-|TRBV7-2
CASSAGLPGSTDTQYF
TGTGCCAGCAGCGCCGGACTCCCCGGAAGCACAGATACGCAGTATTTT
>TRBJ2-1|TRBD2|-|TRBV7-9
CASSDMTSGAYNEQFF
TGTGCCAGCAGCGATATGACTAGCGGGGCCTACAATGAGCAGTTCTTC
>TRBJ1-1|-|-|TRBV20-1
CSAGTEHEAFF
TGCAGTGCTGGGACCGAACATGAAGCTTTCTTT
>TRBJ1-1|TRBD1|-|TRBV6-5
CASSYSPGGVITEAFF
TGTGCCAGCAGTTACTCGCCAGGGGGCGTGATCACTGAAGCTTTCTTT
>TRBJ1-2|TRBD1|-|TRBV5-1
CASSLGQDRGYSYTF
TGCGCCAGCAGCTTGGGTCAGGACAGGGGCTATAGCTACACCTTC
>TRBJ1-1|-|-|TRBV18
CASSQGGDMNTEAFF
TGTGCCAGCTCACAGGGGGGAGATATGAACACTGAAGCTTTCTTT
>TRBJ2-3|-|-|TRBV9
CASSVDKDTQYF
TGTGCCAGCAGCGTAGATAAAGATACGCAGTATTTT
>TRBJ2-7|TRBD1|-|TRBV30
CAWSLGQGSYEQYF
TGTGCCTGGAGTCTTGGACAGGGGTCCTACGAGCAGTACTTC
>TRBJ2-7|-|-|TRBV10-3
CAMSTVAYEQYF
TGTGCCATGTCGACGGTTGCCTACGAGCAGTACTTC
>TRBJ2-3|TRBD2|-|TRBV9
CASSVVPRGGTDTQYF
TGTGCCAGCAGCGTAGTCCCGCGGGGGGGCACAGATACGCAGTATTTT
>TRBJ2-7|-|-|TRBV7-2
CASSMTEDYEQYF
TGTGCCAGCAGCATGACAGAAGACTACGAGCAGTACTTC
>TRBJ1-1|-|-|TRBV7-9
CASSLAQGDWTEAFF
TGTGCCAGCAGCTTAGCACAGGGTGATTGGACTGAAGCTTTCTTT
>TRBJ2-6|TRBD2|-|TRBV7-8
CASNGLAGETGANVLTF
TGTGCCAGCAACGGACTAGCGGGCGAAACTGGGGCCAACGTCCTGACTTTC
>TRBJ2-5|TRBD2|-|TRBV9
CASSVGPGLAGGQETQYF
TGTGCCAGCAGCGTAGGCCCCGGTTTGGCGGGGGGGCAAGAGACCCAGTACTTC
>TRBJ2-3|TRBD1|few|TRBV5-1
CASSLVGQGTDTQYF
TGCGCCAGCAGCTTGGTGGGACAGGGCACAGATACGCAGTATTTT
>TRBJ1-6|-|few|TRBV9
CASSVQGSYNSPLHF
TGTGCCAGCAGCGTACAGGGCTCCTATAATTCACCCCTCCACTTT
>TRBJ1-1|-|-|TRBV19
CASLSAGRWAEAFF
TGTGCCAGTCTCTCCGCCGGGCGCTGGGCTGAAGCTTTCTTT
>TRBJ1-4|-|-|TRBV6-4
CASSEGRGGPSEKLFF
TGTGCCAGCAGTGAGGGTCGAGGGGGACCTTCTGAAAAACTGTTTTTT
>TRBJ1-1|-|few|TRBV30
CAWSKRTPNTEAFF
TGTGCCTGGAGTAAACGGACACCGAACACTGAAGCTTTCTTT
>TRBJ2-3|-|-|TRBV19
CASSISTTDTQYF
TGTGCCAGTAGTATATCCACCACAGATACGCAGTATTTT
>TRBJ2-5|-|-|TRBV18
CASSEGLLRETQYF
TGTGCCAGCTCAGAGGGTCTTCTGAGGGAGACCCAGTACTTC
>TRBJ2-7|TRBD1|-|TRBV6-5
CASSYSGQGFSYEQYF
TGTGCCAGCAGTTACTCTGGACAGGGGTTTTCCTACGAGCAGTACTTC
>TRBJ1-2|-|few|TRBV9
CASSVDVWEGEGGYTF
TGTGCCAGCAGCGTAGACGTTTGGGAGGGGGAGGGTGGCTACACCTTC
>TRBJ2-7|-|-|TRBV6-6
CASSYSHNTYEQYF
TGTGCCAGCAGTTACTCCCACAATACCTACGAGCAGTACTTC
>TRBJ1-4|TRBD1|-|TRBV11-1
CASSPDRGYEKLFF
TGTGCCAGCAGCCCGGACAGGGGATATGAAAAACTGTTTTTT
>TRBJ1-1|-|few|TRBV29-1
CSVQVRGQNTEAFF
TGCAGCGTTCAAGTCCGAGGCCAGAACACTGAAGCTTTCTTT
>TRBJ2-7|TRBD2|-|TRBV2
CASSPLAGGSYEQYF
TGTGCCAGCAGCCCTTTGGCGGGAGGCTCCTACGAGCAGTACTTC
>TRBJ2-7|TRBD1|-|TRBV9
CASSVGLGTGVEQYF
TGTGCCAGCAGCGTAGGATTAGGGACAGGGGTTGAGCAGTACTTC
>TRBJ2-7|-|-|TRBV27
CASSPTYIPQSSYEQYF
TGTGCCAGCAGTCCGACGTATATTCCTCAGAGCTCCTACGAGCAGTACTTC
>TRBJ1-2|-|-|TRBV4-2
CASSQDLERNYGYTF
TGTGCCAGCAGCCAAGATCTGGAGAGGAACTATGGCTACACCTTC
>TRBJ2-5|-|-|TRBV5-4
CASSFSGGASETQYF
TGTGCCAGCAGCTTTAGTGGGGGGGCCTCCGAGACCCAGTACTTC
>TRBJ1-5|TRBD1|-|TRBV27
CASSWTGEGYQPQHF
TGTGCCAGCAGTTGGACAGGGGAAGGGTACCAGCCCCAGCATTTT
>TRBJ1-3|TRBD1|-|TRBV27
CASSLIVPGGYGNTIYF
TGTGCCAGCAGTTTAATAGTTCCAGGGGGCTACGGAAACACCATATATTTT